A selection of T cell receptor beta chains follows, all from one sample in a study of vaccination effects on CD4 cells after COVID-19. These TCRs' antigens remain unknown. TCRdb's copy holds only in-frame clones and misses some; the assay was immunoSEQ multiplex PCR. The sample shows 30,000 to 40,000 clones, around four fifths of them seen only once. The sequences come from CD4+ T cells from PBMCs cultured with HCoV-OC43 spike peptides, collected before COVID-19 vaccination. These TCRs come from a human donor who received a COVID-19 vaccine. Each CDR3 is given with its conserved first and last residue. A D gene is named only where the DNA matches it firmly. Rows may omit the clone size; those that give it use once, few, many or a size class.

V gene	clone size	D gene	J gene	CDR3 protein	CDR3 DNA
TRBV7-9	-	-	TRBJ2-7	CASSKGGGDEQYF	TGTGCCAGCAGCAAGGGCGGGGGCGACGAGCAGTACTTC
TRBV30	-	TRBD1	TRBJ1-6	CAWSVRDRGTSPLHF	TGTGCCTGGAGTGTACGGGACAGGGGTACCTCACCCCTCCACTTT
TRBV11-3	-	TRBD1	TRBJ2-2	CASSLVDRGRTGELFF	TGTGCCAGCAGCTTAGTGGACAGGGGGCGCACCGGGGAGCTGTTTTTT
TRBV6-5	-	TRBD2	TRBJ2-1	CASSYRTSGSPHEQFF	TGTGCCAGCAGTTACCGGACTAGCGGGAGTCCGCATGAGCAGTTCTTC
TRBV28	-	-	TRBJ1-2	CASRPQGRGYTF	TGTGCCAGCAGGCCTCAGGGACGTGGCTACACCTTC
TRBV3-1/TRBV3-2	-	TRBD2	TRBJ2-4	CASSHLLAGGPESKNIQYF	TGTGCCAGCAGCCACCTACTAGCGGGGGGGCCCGAATCCAAAAACATTCAGTACTTC
TRBV29-1	-	-	TRBJ2-3	CSVGRSQVTDTQYF	TGCAGCGTTGGGAGGTCCCAGGTCACAGATACGCAGTATTTT
TRBV5-1	-	-	TRBJ1-3	CASSLGSGRGNTIYF	TGCGCCAGCAGCTTGGGATCGGGGCGCGGAAACACCATATATTTT
TRBV2	-	TRBD1	TRBJ1-1	CASRETGVTEAFF	TGTGCCAGCAGGGAGACAGGGGTCACTGAAGCTTTCTTT
TRBV25-1	once	-	TRBJ2-1	CASRGNNEQFF	TGTGCCAGCAGGGGGAACAATGAGCAGTTCTTC
TRBV27	few	-	TRBJ1-6	CASSAASWNSPLHF	TGTGCCAGCAGTGCGGCATCCTGGAATTCACCCCTCCACTTT
TRBV5-4	few	TRBD1	TRBJ2-2	CASSRRQGRFTGELFF	TGTGCCAGCAGCAGACGACAGGGGCGCTTCACCGGGGAGCTGTTTTTT
TRBV7-2	-	-	TRBJ1-3	CASSLAPGSGNTIYF	TGTGCCAGCAGCTTAGCGCCGGGGTCCGGAAACACCATATATTTT
TRBV7-9	medium-sized	TRBD2	TRBJ2-2	CASSFGLAGGELFF	TGTGCCAGCAGCTTTGGACTAGCGGGCGGGGAGCTGTTTTTT
TRBV9	-	TRBD2	TRBJ2-7	CASSVGLAGNYEQYF	TGTGCCAGCAGCGTAGGGCTAGCGGGAAACTACGAGCAGTACTTC
TRBV6-5	-	-	TRBJ1-1	CASSYSVQAEAFF	TGTGCCAGCAGTTACTCGGTCCAGGCGGAAGCTTTCTTT
TRBV7-2	few	TRBD1	TRBJ2-7	CASSLDGTGGSYEQYF	TGTGCCAGCAGCTTAGACGGGACAGGGGGTTCCTACGAGCAGTACTTC
TRBV15	-	-	TRBJ1-3	CATSRDPGSGNTIYF	TGTGCCACCAGCAGAGATCCAGGCTCTGGAAACACCATATATTTT
TRBV4-2	-	-	TRBJ1-3	CASSPQVFGNTIYF	TGTGCCAGCAGCCCCCAGGTGTTTGGAAACACCATATATTTT
TRBV4-3	-	TRBD1	TRBJ1-4	CASSRQGQGDEKLFF	TGCGCCAGCAGCCGTCAGGGACAGGGAGATGAAAAACTGTTTTTT
TRBV4-1	-	TRBD1	TRBJ2-7	CASSQEAGQAFYEQYF	TGCGCCAGCAGCCAAGAGGCGGGACAGGCCTTCTACGAGCAGTACTTC
TRBV6-5	-	-	TRBJ2-7	CASSPRESYEQYF	TGTGCCAGCAGTCCTCGGGAGTCCTACGAGCAGTACTTC
TRBV6-5	-	TRBD1	TRBJ1-2	CASSYLGRGPTF	TGTGCCAGCAGTTACCTAGGCAGGGGGCCCACCTTC
TRBV2	-	TRBD1	TRBJ1-5	CASRLDREPQHF	TGTGCCAGCAGACTGGACAGGGAGCCCCAGCATTTT
TRBV7-9	-	-	TRBJ2-1	CAGGSEYGVGSYNEQFF	TGTGCCGGTGGAAGTGAGTACGGGGTTGGCTCCTACAATGAGCAGTTCTTC
TRBV7-8	-	-	TRBJ1-5	CASTLWASSNQPQHF	TGTGCCAGCACCCTCTGGGCATCGAGCAATCAGCCCCAGCATTTT
TRBV5-1	-	-	TRBJ1-1	CASSLGPMNTEAFF	TGCGCCAGCAGCCTGGGTCCGATGAACACTGAAGCTTTCTTT
TRBV19	once	TRBD1	TRBJ1-5	CASRPPHGTGNQPQHF	TGTGCCAGTAGGCCTCCCCACGGGACAGGGAATCAGCCCCAGCATTTT
TRBV2	-	-	TRBJ2-1	CASSEAPGASGNNEQFF	TGTGCCAGCAGTGAAGCACCGGGGGCTAGCGGAAACAATGAGCAGTTCTTC
TRBV10-3	-	-	TRBJ1-2	CAISIDRDYGYTF	TGTGCCATCAGTATAGACAGAGACTATGGCTACACCTTC
TRBV5-1	-	-	TRBJ1-6	CASSLTDSNSPLHF	TGCGCCAGCAGCTTGACTGACAGTAATTCACCCCTCCACTTT
TRBV25-1	-	TRBD1	TRBJ1-6	CASSRTGRNSPLHF	TGTGCCAGCAGTAGGACAGGCAGGAATTCACCCCTCCACTTT
TRBV6-1	-	TRBD2	TRBJ2-3	CASSVRASGMGGFTDTQYF	TGTGCCAGCAGTGTCCGAGCTAGCGGGATGGGGGGGTTCACAGATACGCAGTATTTT
TRBV5-1	-	TRBD1	TRBJ2-5	CASSPRDRGPSRGQETQYF	TGCGCCAGCAGCCCCCGGGACAGGGGGCCCTCTAGGGGCCAAGAGACCCAGTACTTC
TRBV11-2	-	-	TRBJ1-2	CASSLSRGVNGYTF	TGTGCCAGCAGCTTAAGCAGGGGTGTGAATGGCTACACCTTC
TRBV2	few	TRBD2	TRBJ2-7	CASSPGLAGVGEQYF	TGTGCCAGCAGCCCCGGACTAGCGGGAGTCGGCGAGCAGTACTTC
TRBV15	-	TRBD2	TRBJ2-5	CATSRGLAGQETQYF	TGTGCCACCAGCAGAGGCCTAGCGGGGCAAGAGACCCAGTACTTC
TRBV14	-	-	TRBJ2-3	CASSPWDSRGTDTQYF	TGTGCCAGCAGCCCGTGGGACTCTCGTGGCACAGATACGCAGTATTTT
TRBV6-4	once	TRBD2	TRBJ2-3	CASSSSGGATDTQYF	TGTGCCAGCAGTTCTAGCGGGGGGGCCACAGATACGCAGTATTTT
TRBV10-3	once	TRBD1	TRBJ1-2	CAISQGTGLGGYTF	TGTGCCATCAGCCAGGGGACAGGGCTGGGTGGCTACACCTTC
TRBV6-5	-	-	TRBJ2-7	CASSSRGGAPYEQYF	TGTGCCAGCAGTTCCCGGGGTGGGGCTCCCTACGAGCAGTACTTC
TRBV5-5	-	-	TRBJ2-3	CASSYYADTQYF	TGTGCCAGCAGCTATTATGCCGATACGCAGTATTTT
TRBV28	once	-	TRBJ2-5	CASSLGAVQETQYF	TGTGCCAGCAGTTTAGGGGCGGTTCAAGAGACCCAGTACTTC
TRBV19	-	-	TRBJ2-4	CASSIGFPGSEDTQYF	TGTGCCAGTAGTATAGGTTTTCCGGGCTCCGAGGACACTCAGTACTTC
TRBV19	few	-	TRBJ1-3	CASSIRLAASRGSGNTIYF	TGTGCCAGTAGTATAAGGTTGGCAGCCTCCCGGGGCTCTGGAAACACCATATATTTT
TRBV5-1	-	TRBD1	TRBJ1-1	CASSPNTGQGSDTEAFF	TGCGCCAGCAGCCCTAACACAGGACAGGGGTCGGACACTGAAGCTTTCTTT
TRBV6-6	few	-	TRBJ1-5	CASRGDSRNQPQHF	TGTGCCAGCAGGGGGGACTCCCGCAATCAGCCCCAGCATTTT
TRBV12-5	few	-	TRBJ1-3	CASGLDSGNTIYF	TGTGCTAGTGGTTTGGACTCTGGAAACACCATATATTTT
TRBV30	once	-	TRBJ2-1	CAWTKNLRRFTNEQFF	TGTGCCTGGACTAAAAACCTTAGGAGATTTACCAATGAGCAGTTCTTC
TRBV12-3/TRBV12-4	-	TRBD2	TRBJ2-1	CASSQREYGEQFF	TGTGCCAGCAGCCAGCGGGAGTACGGTGAGCAGTTCTTC
TRBV18	-	-	TRBJ1-2	CASSPPQISGYTF	TGTGCCAGCTCACCACCCCAGATCTCTGGCTACACCTTC
TRBV7-2	few	-	TRBJ1-5	CASSLGVNQPQHF	TGTGCCAGCAGCTTAGGAGTGAATCAGCCCCAGCATTTT
TRBV29-1	-	-	TRBJ1-1	CSVTGGQEGTEAFF	TGCAGCGTCACCGGGGGGCAGGAGGGAACTGAAGCTTTCTTT
TRBV6-5	-	-	TRBJ1-1	CASSDINRNTEAFF	TGTGCCAGCAGCGATATAAACAGGAACACTGAAGCTTTCTTT
TRBV24-1	-	TRBD1	TRBJ2-7	CATSDRQGTYEQYF	TGTGCCACCAGTGACCGACAGGGTACCTACGAGCAGTACTTC
TRBV6-5	-	-	TRBJ1-1	CASRAGHPNTEAFF	TGTGCCAGCAGGGCGGGACACCCGAACACTGAAGCTTTCTTT
TRBV7-9	-	-	TRBJ2-5	CASSRTHQETQYF	TGTGCCAGCAGCCGGACGCATCAAGAGACCCAGTACTTC
TRBV30	once	-	TRBJ1-1	CAWSRSTEAFF	TGTGCCTGGAGTAGGAGCACTGAAGCTTTCTTT
TRBV2	-	TRBD1	TRBJ2-3	CASSDISWGQTSTDTQYF	TGTGCCAGCAGTGATATTAGCTGGGGACAGACTAGCACAGATACGCAGTATTTT